This entry lists 21 T cell receptor beta chains sequenced from one sample in a study of cytomegalovirus exposure and HLA in healthy donors. Use of 60 Vbeta and 13 Jbeta primers characterized the PCR. Profiling relied on immunoSEQ multiplex PCR, and the TCRdb table lists in-frame clones only, not all of them. The sample lists 150,000 or so clones, around 77% occurring once. The sequenced sample consisted of PBMCs. These receptors were collected from a male donor in good health and CMV-seropositive.

A word on this clone: At one end, the junction sequence differs from germline, possibly due to a read error. CDR3 in amino acids: CSSSLVTTEAFF. In nucleotides, the CDR3 is TGTTCCAGCAGCTTAGTGACAACTGAAGCTTTCTTT. The genes are TRBV7-9 and TRBJ1-1; no clear D gene. The germline V gene has CDR1 SEHNR and CDR2 FQNEAQ (reference sequence). There are 12 residues in the CDR3.

V and J are TRBV19 and TRBJ2-1; TRBD2 matches at 8 bases. The V and J ends lost 5 bases and 9 bases, in that order; junction bases with no gene match: 12. CDR3 length: 15 amino acids. CDR1 is LNHDA and CDR2 is SQIVND in the germline V gene (reference sequence). The CDR3 spells CASSSGSGLAGEQFF. In DNA, the CDR3 is TGTGCCAGTAGTTCGGGGAGCGGACTAGCTGGTGAGCAGTTCTTC. Full variable domain (missing parts from reference TRBV19 and TRBJ2-1): DGGITQSPKYLFRKEGQNVTLSCEQNLNHDAMYWYRQDPGQGLRLIYYSQIVNDFQKGDIAEGYSVSREKKESFPLTVTSAQKNPTAFYLCASSSGSGLAGEQFFGPGTRLTVL.

The V call is TRBV5-1, the J call TRBJ1-2; TRBD1 matches 7 bases. Germline CDR1 and CDR2: SGHRS and YFSETQ. The CDR3 length is 14 residues. The V gene end was trimmed by 4 bases and the J gene end by 3 bases; junction bases not matched to a gene: 6. The CDR3 spells CASSPGDSDYGYTF. CDR3 coding DNA: TGCGCCAGCAGCCCCGGGGACAGCGACTATGGCTACACCTTC.

This clone was counted a single time. The rearrangement links TRBV28 to TRBJ2-3; TRBD2 aligns across 8 bases. The germline V gene has CDR1 MDHEN and CDR2 SYDVKM. This CDR3 has 18 residues. J lost 2 bases, V lost 3 bases, and 13 bases had no gene match. The CDR3: CASSFSTKLAEDTDTQYF. Written as DNA, the CDR3 is TGTGCCAGCAGTTTCTCCACCAAACTAGCGGAAGACACAGATACGCAGTATTTT.

The rearrangement uses TRBV5-1 and TRBJ2-2; 9 positions match TRBD2. This CDR3 has 15 residues. Germline loops: CDR1 SGHRS, CDR2 YFSETQ. The V and J ends lost 4 bases and 3 bases, in that order; junction bases with no gene match: 4. The CDR3 bases are TGCGCCAGCAGCCGCGGGAGGGCGGACACCGGGGAGCTGTTTTTT. This gives the protein CASSRGRADTGELFF.

The V call is TRBV19, the J call TRBJ2-7; a possible D gene is TRBD1 (6 bases). The V gene lost 0 bases and the J gene lost 5 bases, with 14 bases spanning the gap. CDR3 length: 15 amino acids. CDR1 and CDR2 (germline): LNHDA, SQIVND (reference sequence). The CDR3 DNA is TGTGCCAGTAGTATAGAATACAGGGCATCCCACGAGCAGTACTTC. Protein: CASSIEYRASHEQYF. The full variable domain, completed using reference TRBV19 and TRBJ2-7, is DGGITQSPKYLFRKEGQNVTLSCEQNLNHDAMYWYRQDPGQGLRLIYYSQIVNDFQKGDIAEGYSVSREKKESFPLTVTSAQKNPTAFYLCASSIEYRASHEQYFGPGTRLTVT.

This clone has a single count. The gene calls are TRBV28 and TRBJ1-3; 10 bases align to TRBD1. V lost 7 bases and J lost 8; bases outside the gene matches: 11. Germline V CDR1 and CDR2: MDHEN, SYDVKM. The CDR3 extends over 15 amino acids. CDR3 DNA: TGTGCCAGCACCACCCCGACAGGGGGCATTGACACCATATATTTT. Translated, it gives CASTTPTGGIDTIYF. Combining the CDR3 with reference TRBV28 and TRBJ1-3 gives the whole variable domain DVKVTQSSRYLVKRTGEKVFLECVQDMDHENMFWYRQDPGLGLRLIYFSYDVKMKEKGDIPEGYSVSREKKERFSLILESASTNQTSMYLCASTTPTGGIDTIYFGEGSWLTVV.

V and J are TRBV7-9 and TRBJ2-5, with D tentatively TRBD2 (6 bases). Trimming pared 11 bases from V and 5 bases from J, leaving 27 bases between. CDR1 SEHNR and CDR2 FQNEAQ come from the germline V gene (reference sequence). The CDR3 has 16 residues. CDR3 in amino acids: CASDGGSAMPRETQYF. CDR3 bases: TGTGCCTCCGACGGGGGTTCGGCCATGCCAAGGGAGACCCAGTACTTC.

V gene TRBV6-5 combines with J gene TRBJ2-7, with D possibly matching TRBD2 (5 bases). V dropped 5 bases and J dropped 0 bases, with 14 bases sitting between them. The CDR3 is made up of 15 amino acids. CDR1 is MNHEY and CDR2 is SVGAGI in the germline V gene. The CDR3 DNA reads as TGTGCCAGCAGTCCCCCGCTGGACTCCTCCTACGAGCAGTACTTC. This codes for CASSPPLDSSYEQYF.

In its sample, this clone was seen once. The CDR3 region has the DNA TGTGCCAGCAGCGTATCCAGTAACACAGATACGCAGTATTTT. It translates to CASSVSSNTDTQYF. The chain has TRBV9 and TRBJ2-3, with D unclear. The CDR3 length is 14 residues. With 1 base removed from V and 2 bases from J, the gap between germline ends came to 8 bases. Germline assignment: CDR1 SGDLS and CDR2 YYNGEE.

J is TRBJ2-1 and V is TRBV29-1; 11 bases map to TRBD1. The CDR3 is 14 residues long. Germline CDR1 reads SQVTM; CDR2 reads ANQGSEA. V was pared by 6 bases and J by 8 bases, with 9 bases of the junction left unmatched. The CDR3 is CSVGGGQGADEQFF. CDR3 DNA: TGCAGCGTCGGAGGAGGACAGGGGGCGGATGAGCAGTTCTTC.

The chain joins TRBV2 to TRBJ2-6; D not resolved. Germline lookup yields CDR1 SNHLY and CDR2 FYNNEI. CDR3 size: 14 residues. V was pared by 6 bases and J by 0 bases, with 6 bases between. The CDR3 reads CASRPSSGANVLTF. CDR3 bases: TGTGCCAGCAGGCCGAGCTCTGGGGCCAACGTCCTGACTTTC.

The V and J genes are TRBV27 and TRBJ2-7; D unclear. The CDR3 totals 12 residues. Germline V gene sequence: CDR1 MNHEY, CDR2 SMNVEV (reference sequence). Trimming cost V 6 bases and J 2 bases, with 8 bases left between them. Here the CDR3 DNA reads TGTGCCAGCAGCCCATCCCCCTACGAGCAGTACTTC. Protein: CASSPSPYEQYF.

The J gene is TRBJ2-7, the V gene TRBV5-1, with 11 bases matching TRBD1. With 2 bases clipped from V and 2 bases from J, the junction kept 3 bases outside the gene matches. Looked up from germline, CDR1 is SGHRS and CDR2 is YFSETQ. The CDR3 covers 15 residues. The DNA for the CDR3 is TGCGCCAGCAGCTTAGGACAGGGGGCTCCCTACGAGCAGTACTTC. Protein sequence: CASSLGQGAPYEQYF.

V and J are TRBV12-5 and TRBJ2-1, with 7 bases identical to TRBD1. Looked up from germline, CDR1 is LGHNT and CDR2 is FRNRAP. There are 17 residues in the CDR3. J was trimmed by 4 bases and V by 0 bases; bases with no gene match: 9. In DNA, the CDR3 is TGTGCTAGTGGTTTGGTACGAGGGGGCACGGGATACAATGAGCAGTTCTTC. Amino acid sequence: CASGLVRGGTGYNEQFF.

The chain's CDR3 is CASSEIANTGELFF. The DNA of the CDR3 is TGTGCCAGCAGTGAAATAGCGAACACCGGGGAGCTGTTTTTT. The chain is built from TRBV25-1 and TRBJ2-2; D call uncertain. The CDR3 is made up of 14 amino acids. The germline V gene encodes CDR1 MGHDK and CDR2 SYGVNS. The V and J ends lost 2 bases and 0 bases respectively, with 4 bases between them.

The chain has TRBV7-8 and TRBJ2-3; TRBD1 agrees at 7 bases. This CDR3 contains 14 residues. With 4 bases clipped from V and 0 bases from J, the junction kept 1 base outside the gene matches. Germline CDR1 SGHVS, CDR2 FQNEAQ. The CDR3 protein is CASSWGQSTDTQYF. In DNA, the CDR3 is TGTGCCAGCAGCTGGGGACAGAGCACAGATACGCAGTATTTT.

The chain couples TRBV5-1 to TRBJ1-1; perhaps TRBD1 as D (6 bases). Germline assignment: CDR1 SGHRS and CDR2 YFSETQ. CDR3 size: 12 residues. The V end was cut by 7 bases, the J end by 4 bases, with 11 bases between. The CDR3 protein is CASSGQFTEAFF. The DNA for the CDR3 is TGCGCCAGCTCGGGACAATTCACTGAAGCTTTCTTT.

The chain links TRBV27 to TRBJ2-1; 9 nucleotides line up with TRBD1. The germline gives CDR1 MNHEY, CDR2 SMNVEV (reference sequence). This CDR3 has 13 amino acids. With V trimmed by 4 bases and J by 13 bases, 8 bases remained unmatched. This chain's CDR3 is CASSSDGTGIQFF. CDR3 in DNA: TGTGCCAGCAGTTCCGACGGGACAGGGATTCAGTTCTTC.

V gene TRBV5-6 combines with J gene TRBJ2-7; 7 positions match TRBD1. CDR1 is SGHDT and CDR2 is YYEEEE in the germline V gene. V shed 6 bases and J 3 bases; nucleotides not matched to a gene: 9. The CDR3 contains 14 residues. CDR3 coding DNA: TGTGCCAGCAACCCGGGACAGTACAACTACGAGCAGTACTTC. This sequence encodes CASNPGQYNYEQYF.

This clone has a handful of counts. The V and J genes are TRBV6-5 and TRBJ2-7, with 11 bases lining up with TRBD2. V was pared by 4 bases and J by 0 bases, with 2 bases of the junction left unmatched. The CDR3 is 15 amino acids. Germline V gene data show CDR1 as MNHEY and CDR2 as SVGAGI. The CDR3 bases are TGTGCCAGCAGTTTGACTAGCGGGATCTCCTACGAGCAGTACTTC. Translation: CASSLTSGISYEQYF.